The next 32 T cell receptor beta chains were all read from a single sample in a study of blood T cell repertoires in COVID-19. Sequencing was performed with immunoSEQ multiplex PCR; in TCRdb, only in-frame clones are kept and a portion is missing. The data show about 97,000 clones, roughly 87% seen once. Sequencing was performed on peripheral blood. The receptors stem from a woman aged 50 to 60 with COVID-19, enrolled during active disease.

The chain has TRBV5-4 and TRBJ2-1; the match to TRBD1 covers 7 bases. Germline trimming cut 0 bases from V and 4 bases from J; bases unmatched to any gene: 1. CDR3 length equals 14 residues. Germline V gene lookup returns CDR1 SGHNT and CDR2 YYREEE (reference sequence). The CDR3 sequence: CASSLEGQYNEQFF. The CDR3 coding sequence is TGTGCCAGCAGCTTGGAGGGACAGTACAATGAGCAGTTCTTC.

The rearrangement uses TRBV6-5 and TRBJ2-2, with 10 bases that match TRBD2. V shed 6 bases, J shed 1 base, and the junction held 2 bases outside the gene matches. This CDR3 region has 15 residues. Looked up from germline, CDR1 is MNHEY and CDR2 is SVGAGI. The CDR3 region has the DNA TGTGCCAGCAGACCTAGCGGGGGGAACACCGGGGAGCTGTTTTTT. Its translation: CASRPSGGNTGELFF.

This clone appeared a few times. The V and J genes are TRBV29-1 and TRBJ2-1; D possibly corresponds to TRBD1 (6 bases). The V gene's germline CDR1 is SQVTM and CDR2 ANQGSEA. The CDR3 is 14 residues long. V was cut by 2 bases and J by 5 bases, with 13 bases left in between. CDR3 DNA: TGCAGCGTTGAACAGCAGGGGATTAACAATGAGCAGTTCTTC. It codes for CSVEQQGINNEQFF.

V and J are TRBV6-1 and TRBJ1-4; TRBD1 might be the D (5 bases). CDR1 and CDR2 (germline): MNHNS, SASEGT. This CDR3 has 16 amino acids. Trimming removed 3 bases at V and 8 bases at J, with 19 bases between. CDR3 region: CASSELQVHRWEKLFF. The CDR3 nucleotides read TGTGCCAGCAGTGAGCTACAGGTGCACAGATGGGAAAAACTGTTTTTT.

The chain carries TRBV19 and TRBJ1-1, with D maybe TRBD1 (5 bases). Trimming shortened V by 6 bases and J by 8 bases, and 13 bases separated the two germline ends. Germline V gene data show CDR1 as LNHDA and CDR2 as SQIVND (reference sequence). The CDR3 consists of 12 residues. The CDR3: CASSTLNREAFF. The CDR3 bases are TGTGCCAGTAGCACCCTGAACAGGGAAGCTTTCTTT. The full variable domain, rest sourced from reference TRBV19 and TRBJ1-1, is DGGITQSPKYLFRKEGQNVTLSCEQNLNHDAMYWYRQDPGQGLRLIYYSQIVNDFQKGDIAEGYSVSREKKESFPLTVTSAQKNPTAFYLCASSTLNREAFFGQGTRLTVV.

Concerning this clone: The sample has other DNA sequences that encode this CDR3 too. The chain couples TRBV5-4 to TRBJ2-2; 7 bases fit TRBD1. V lost 0 bases, J lost 5 bases, and 1 base stayed unmatched. There are 14 residues in the CDR3. Germline V CDR1 and CDR2: SGHNT, YYREEE (reference sequence). The CDR3 reads CASSLGQGTGELFF. CDR3 nucleotide sequence: TGTGCCAGCAGCTTGGGACAGGGTACCGGGGAGCTGTTTTTT. Filled out from reference TRBV5-4 and TRBJ2-2, the complete variable domain reads ETGVTQSPTHLIKTRGQQVTLRCSSQSGHNTVSWYQQALGQGPQFIFQYYREEENGRGNFPPRFSGLQFPNYSSELNVNALELDDSALYLCASSLGQGTGELFFGEGSRLTVL.

V is TRBV2 and J is TRBJ2-2; 7 bases line up with TRBD2. The germline V gene has CDR1 SNHLY and CDR2 FYNNEI. There are 15 residues in the CDR3. Trimming cost V 6 bases and J 3 bases; bases outside gene matches: 7. In DNA form, the CDR3 reads TGTGCCAGCAGGGAGCGGCGGGGGTACACCGGGGAGCTGTTTTTT. This encodes CASRERRGYTGELFF.

The chain recombines TRBV5-5 with TRBJ1-5; D is unresolved. Germline CDR1 and CDR2: SGHKS and YYEKEE (reference sequence). V was pared by 0 bases and J by 4 bases, with 14 bases between. The CDR3 length is 16 residues. The CDR3 DNA reads as TGTGCCAGCAGCTTGGCAACCGGGTCGGGGAATCAGCCCCAGCATTTT. Its protein is CASSLATGSGNQPQHF. Based on the CDR3 plus reference TRBV5-5 and TRBJ1-5, the full variable domain is DAGVTQSPTHLIKTRGQQVTLRCSPISGHKSVSWYQQVLGQGPQFIFQYYEKEERGRGNFPDRFSARQFPNYSSELNVNALLLGDSALYLCASSLATGSGNQPQHFGDGTRLSIL.

The chain couples TRBV28 to TRBJ2-2; TRBD2 is a possible D gene (6 bases). This CDR3 spans 15 amino acids. The V gene lost 5 bases and the J gene lost 1 base, with 11 bases spanning the gap. The germline CDR1 and CDR2 sequences are MDHEN and SYDVKM. CDR3 region: CASSLAGGNTGELFF. The CDR3 coding sequence is TGTGCCAGCAGTCTAGCCGGGGGGAACACCGGGGAGCTGTTTTTT.

This clone was seen just once. The chain combines TRBV27 with TRBJ1-2; no reliable D call. The CDR3 is made up of 12 amino acids. Germline values: CDR1 MNHEY, CDR2 SMNVEV (reference sequence). Trimming took 6 bases from V and 1 from J, leaving 6 bases between them. CDR3 amino acids: CASSAGNYGYTF. CDR3 in DNA: TGTGCCAGCAGCGCGGGTAACTATGGCTACACCTTC.

The chain joins TRBV3-1 (or the pseudogene TRBV3-2) to TRBJ1-5; D call uncertain. The CDR3 is made up of 12 amino acids. Trimming stripped 1 base from V and 5 bases from J, with 3 bases between. Germline loops: CDR1 LGHDT, CDR2 YNNKEL (reference sequence). The CDR3 sequence: CASSQVDQPQHF. The CDR3 DNA follows: TGTGCCAGCAGCCAAGTAGATCAGCCCCAGCATTTT.

The chain employs TRBV5-4 and TRBJ2-3; 10 bases are shared with TRBD1. V was pared by 2 bases and J by 8 bases, with 8 bases of the junction left unmatched. The CDR3 runs to 15 residues. From germline, CDR1 is SGHNT and CDR2 YYREEE (reference sequence). This CDR3 reads CASSFRDRGRGTQYF. For the CDR3, the DNA is TGTGCCAGCAGCTTCCGGGACAGGGGCCGGGGTACGCAGTATTTT. The entire variable domain, with the rest obtained from reference TRBV5-4 and TRBJ2-3, is as follows: ETGVTQSPTHLIKTRGQQVTLRCSSQSGHNTVSWYQQALGQGPQFIFQYYREEENGRGNFPPRFSGLQFPNYSSELNVNALELDDSALYLCASSFRDRGRGTQYFGPGTRLTVL.

This clone has a single count. The chain links TRBV2 to TRBJ1-5; D is unclear. With 6 bases removed from V and 4 bases from J, the gap between germline ends came to 7 bases. Germline values: CDR1 SNHLY, CDR2 FYNNEI. This CDR3 comprises 12 residues. Written as DNA, the CDR3 is TGTGCCAGCAGCCGGACTAATCAGCCCCAGCATTTT. Translation: CASSRTNQPQHF.

This clone was found once. The chain has TRBV5-1 and TRBJ1-2; the D is unclear. The V and J ends lost 4 bases and 3 bases respectively, with 10 bases between them. Germline CDR1 reads SGHRS; CDR2 reads YFSETQ. The CDR3 loop spans 13 amino acids. The chain's CDR3 is CASSPERYYGYTF. CDR3 nucleotides: TGCGCCAGCAGCCCGGAGCGGTACTATGGCTACACCTTC.

The J gene is TRBJ2-7, the V gene TRBV9; D is uncertain. V was shortened by 3 bases and J by 4 bases, with 11 bases between the two germline ends. The CDR3 extends over 13 amino acids. Germline V CDR1 and CDR2: SGDLS, YYNGEE. The CDR3 DNA reads TGTGCCAGCAGCGAAACCCTGAGTTACGAGCAGTACTTC. It encodes CASSETLSYEQYF.

The V and J genes are TRBV5-4 and TRBJ1-1, with 7 bases fitting TRBD1. This CDR3 is 16 amino acids long. Trimming at V came to 4 bases and at J to 1 base, leaving 10 bases not matched to a gene. Germline V gene data show CDR1 as SGHNT and CDR2 as YYREEE (reference sequence). DNA of the CDR3: TGTGCCAGCAGCAGGGGAGCCGGGACAGCGAACACTGAAGCTTTCTTT. Amino acids: CASSRGAGTANTEAFF.

The gene calls are TRBV15 and TRBJ1-1; 7 bases align to TRBD1. J was trimmed by 5 bases and V by 5 bases; bases with no gene match: 5. The CDR3 runs to 13 residues. In germline, CDR1 is LNHNV, CDR2 YYDKDF (reference sequence). The CDR3 DNA reads TGTGCCACCAGCCGGACCAGGGGGACTGAAGCTTTCTTT. Encoded protein: CATSRTRGTEAFF. Filled out from reference TRBV15 and TRBJ1-1, the complete variable domain reads DAMVIQNPRYQVTQFGKPVTLSCSQTLNHNVMYWYQQKSSQAPKLLFHYYDKDFNNEADTPDNFQSRRPNTSFCFLDIRSPGLGDTAMYLCATSRTRGTEAFFGQGTRLTVV.

V usage is TRBV11-2 and J usage is TRBJ1-5; possible D gene TRBD1, 5 bases. Germline values: CDR1 SGHAT, CDR2 FQNNGV. V lost 0 bases to trimming and J lost 6 bases, with 9 bases between them. CDR3 length: 14 residues. The CDR3 here is CASSLDLGGQPQHF. The CDR3 DNA reads as TGTGCCAGCAGCTTAGATCTCGGGGGTCAGCCCCAGCATTTT.

This chain links TRBV9 with TRBJ2-2; 9 bases match TRBD1. The V gene end was trimmed by 3 bases and the J gene end by 0 bases; junction bases not matched to a gene: 6. This CDR3 region has 17 residues. Germline V gene lookup returns CDR1 SGDLS and CDR2 YYNGEE. The CDR3, as DNA: TGTGCCAGCAGCGCCCCGGACAGGGGAACGAACACCGGGGAGCTGTTTTTT. Translating it yields CASSAPDRGTNTGELFF.

The chain couples TRBV7-3 to TRBJ2-2; the match to TRBD1 covers 7 bases. The CDR3 spans 14 residues. Germline V lookup: CDR1 SGHTA, CDR2 FQGTGA. With V trimmed by 6 bases and J by 4 bases, 5 bases remained unmatched. CDR3: CASRMGQSTGELFF. Here the CDR3 DNA reads TGTGCCAGCAGGATGGGACAGTCCACCGGGGAGCTGTTTTTT.

The V and J genes are TRBV11-2 and TRBJ1-1; no reliable D call. The CDR3 runs 13 residues. V gave up 5 bases and J gave up 1 base, with 8 bases separating them. Per germline, CDR1 SGHAT and CDR2 FQNNGV. DNA of the CDR3: TGTGCCAGCAGCATTACAGAGAACACTGAAGCTTTCTTT. As protein: CASSITENTEAFF.

V and J are TRBV7-7 and TRBJ2-5; 7 bases match TRBD1. The J segment lost 3 bases and the V segment lost 1 base, leaving 2 bases of the junction unmatched. Germline V gene data show CDR1 as SSHAT and CDR2 as FNYEAQ (reference sequence). This CDR3 is built from 14 residues. In nucleotides, the CDR3 is TGTGCCAGCAGCTTAGAGCAGGGGGAAGAGACCCAGTACTTC. It encodes CASSLEQGEETQYF.

This clone appeared a single time. This sequence joins TRBV5-6 and TRBJ2-6; TRBD2 matches 11 bases. This CDR3 has 18 amino acids. The germline V gene has CDR1 SGHDT and CDR2 YYEEEE. V shed 4 bases, J shed 0 bases, and the junction held 6 bases outside the gene matches. DNA for the CDR3: TGTGCCAGCAGCGTACCGGGACTAGCGGCCTCTGGGGCCAACGTCCTGACTTTC. Translated, it gives CASSVPGLAASGANVLTF.

The chain combines TRBV18 with TRBJ1-1; D is undetermined. Between the trimmed V and J ends, which lost 6 bases and 1 base, there was a span of 12 bases. The CDR3 runs 14 residues. Germline V gene lookup returns CDR1 KGHSH and CDR2 LQKENI. CDR3 bases: TGTGCCAGCTCTACCAGTGAGGGGAACACTGAAGCTTTCTTT. This sequence encodes CASSTSEGNTEAFF. Filled out from reference TRBV18 and TRBJ1-1, the complete variable domain reads NAGVMQNPRHLVRRRGQEARLRCSPMKGHSHVYWYRQLPEEGLKFMVYLQKENIIDESGMPKERFSAEFPKEGPSILRIQQVVRGDSAAYFCASSTSEGNTEAFFGQGTRLTVV.

In DNA, the CDR3 is TGTGCCGGACCCCGCAGGGCCTGGGAAAAACTGTTTTTT. Translating it yields CAGPRRAWEKLFF. The genes are TRBV19 and TRBJ1-4; tentatively, D is TRBD1 (5 bases). V lost 11 bases and J lost 8, with 18 bases in between. CDR1 is LNHDA, CDR2 SQIVND, per germline (reference sequence). This CDR3 spans 13 amino acids.

V gene TRBV24-1 combines with J gene TRBJ2-7; TRBD2 agrees at 7 bases. Germline CDR1 KGHDR, CDR2 SFDVKD. This CDR3 spans 13 amino acids. J gave up 5 bases and V 9 bases, and 9 bases lay outside the gene matches. DNA for the CDR3: TGTGCCACCGACCCGGGACGGGAGGACGAGCAGTACTTC. Protein product: CATDPGREDEQYF.

This chain connects TRBV19 to TRBJ2-3; 8 nucleotides line up with TRBD1. The V gene's germline CDR1 is LNHDA and CDR2 SQIVND (reference sequence). The CDR3 sequence is 15 residues long. Germline trimming cut 3 bases from V and 6 bases from J; bases unmatched to any gene: 8. The CDR3 sequence is CASSMGQGAWDTQYF. In DNA, the CDR3 is TGTGCCAGTAGTATGGGGCAGGGGGCTTGGGATACGCAGTATTTT.

This chain connects TRBV9 to TRBJ1-4; possibly TRBD1 for D (5 bases). CDR1 is SGDLS and CDR2 is YYNGEE in the germline V gene. The CDR3 contains 14 residues. Trimming cost V 4 bases and J 6 bases, with 13 bases left between them. CDR3 protein: CASSFREGDEKLFF. CDR3 coding DNA: TGTGCCAGCAGCTTCAGGGAGGGTGATGAAAAACTGTTTTTT.

The V gene is TRBV6-6, the J gene TRBJ2-3; 7 bases agree with TRBD2. This CDR3 contains 15 residues. The junction had 3 bases not matched to a gene; V was cut back by 2 bases and J by 1 base. Per germline, CDR1 MNHNY and CDR2 SVGAGI (reference sequence). The CDR3 nucleotides are TGTGCCAGCAGTTACCCGGCGGGGGGCACAGATACGCAGTATTTT. This sequence encodes CASSYPAGGTDTQYF.

The chain combines TRBV6-1 with TRBJ1-2; D ambiguous. With 2 bases removed from V and 4 bases from J, the gap between germline ends came to 11 bases. Germline V gene data show CDR1 as MNHNS and CDR2 as SASEGT. CDR3 size: 14 residues. The CDR3 here is CASSELERVYGYTF. The CDR3 DNA is TGTGCCAGCAGTGAACTGGAGAGAGTCTATGGCTACACCTTC.

The chain links TRBV6-5 to TRBJ1-6; TRBD1 is a possible D gene (5 bases). V lost 6 bases and J lost 7, with 13 bases in between. This CDR3 is 14 amino acids long. Germline V gene sequence: CDR1 MNHEY, CDR2 SVGAGI. CDR3 sequence (DNA): TGTGCCAGCAGAGCTCCGGGACTAAATTCACCCCTCCACTTT. This encodes CASRAPGLNSPLHF.

The rearrangement links TRBV6-5 to TRBJ1-1; 8 nucleotides line up with TRBD1. This CDR3 has 14 amino acids. With 6 bases clipped from V and 5 bases from J, the junction kept 8 bases outside the gene matches. CDR1 and CDR2 from the germline V gene are MNHEY and SVGAGI. The DNA for the CDR3 is TGTGCCAGCAGCGACCACAGGGGGAGGACTGAAGCTTTCTTT. It translates to CASSDHRGRTEAFF.